The clone carrying this T cell receptor (beta chain) ranks as medium-sized (0.01 to 0.1%) in terms of frequency. Its antigen is still unknown. The read terminates 3 residues before the CDR3 end, so the remaining end is supplied by the germline J gene. This specimen comes from a study of Tregs in tolerant kidney transplant recipients. Overall study results and limits: Biological reproducibility was not directly addressed, but technical replication error appeared minimal. Donor-specific Treg expansion exceeded global Treg expansion in tolerant patients, suggesting antigen drive. Expanding Tregs on activated donor B cells appeared to best identify donor-specific TCRbeta clones.

Related graft donors supplied nonmyeloablative bone marrow transplants, and mixed chimerism was transient. Unstimulated Tregs (CD4+CD25+CD127-) and CD4+CD25- non-Tregs were sorted from PBMCs. The CDR3 sequence is 13 residues long. Germline CDR1 reads SEHNR; CDR2 reads FQNEAQ (reference sequence). V was cut by 4 bases and J by 4 bases, with 10 bases left in between. Measured with immunoSEQ multiplex PCR; TCRdb has only the in-frame clones, and not every one. This sample's clone table lists 25,000 or so clones. The sequencing here drew on CD4+ T cells from blood (PBMCs), taken 6 months after the transplant. This chain joins TRBV7-9 and TRBJ2-5; a weak D match, TRBD2 (6 bases). This receptor was taken from a human patient who received a combined kidney and bone marrow transplant. Certain T cells may be donor cells from the graft. The sequenced part of the CDR3 DNA is TGTGCCAGCAGCTACGGGGGTTCAGAGACC. This gives the protein CASSYGGSET. The full CDR3 protein reads CASSYGGSETQYF.